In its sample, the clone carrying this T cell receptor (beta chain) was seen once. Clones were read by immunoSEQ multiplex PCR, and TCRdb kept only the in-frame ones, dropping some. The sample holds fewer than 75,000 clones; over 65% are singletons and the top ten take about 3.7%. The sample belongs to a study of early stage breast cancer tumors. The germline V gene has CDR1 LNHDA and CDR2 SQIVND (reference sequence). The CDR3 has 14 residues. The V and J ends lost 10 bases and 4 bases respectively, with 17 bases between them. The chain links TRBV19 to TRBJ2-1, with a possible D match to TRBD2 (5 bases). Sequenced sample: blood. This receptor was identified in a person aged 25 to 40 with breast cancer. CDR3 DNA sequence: TGTGCCACGTCCTTTTCGGGATTATACAATGAGCAGTTCTTC. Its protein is CATSFSGLYNEQFF.